The 2 T cell receptor beta chains listed next were all sequenced from one sample in a study of HIV-infected patients and healthy controls. All unsorted peripheral T cells were captured because whole blood was used without fractionation. Reverse transcription used 450 to 550 ng RNA and constant-region primers for alpha and beta. Each of the alpha and beta chains got its own library through chain-specific third strand synthesis with indices. TCRdb re-derived calls from the 5' RACE reads in MiXCR, one entry per CDR3 protein. Here the sample spans about 5,800 distinct CDR3 sequences, roughly 10% being singletons. Sequenced here: blood, sampled before antiretroviral therapy. The receptors here all came from an adult with HIV infection.

The V and J genes are TRBV4-2 and TRBJ2-4; D possibly corresponds to TRBD2 (5 bases). CDR1 LGHNA and CDR2 YNFKEQ come from the germline V gene. CDR3 length equals 17 residues. The V end was cut by 1 base, the J end by 0 bases, with 13 bases between. The DNA of the CDR3 is TGTGCCAGCAGCCAAGTGGTACCTAGCCGAGCCAAAAACATTCAGTACTTC. Protein product: CASSQVVPSRAKNIQYF.

The chain links TRBV6-5 to TRBJ2-5, with D perhaps given as TRBD1 or TRBD2 (6 bases each). The V end lost 7 bases, the J end lost 8 bases, and 20 bases lay between the germline ends. CDR1 and CDR2 (germline): MNHEY, SVGAGI. The CDR3 loop spans 14 amino acids. CDR3 DNA sequence: TGTGCCAGCACCAACGGGGGCCAGGGGCGAACCCAGTACTTC. It is translated as CASTNGGQGRTQYF.